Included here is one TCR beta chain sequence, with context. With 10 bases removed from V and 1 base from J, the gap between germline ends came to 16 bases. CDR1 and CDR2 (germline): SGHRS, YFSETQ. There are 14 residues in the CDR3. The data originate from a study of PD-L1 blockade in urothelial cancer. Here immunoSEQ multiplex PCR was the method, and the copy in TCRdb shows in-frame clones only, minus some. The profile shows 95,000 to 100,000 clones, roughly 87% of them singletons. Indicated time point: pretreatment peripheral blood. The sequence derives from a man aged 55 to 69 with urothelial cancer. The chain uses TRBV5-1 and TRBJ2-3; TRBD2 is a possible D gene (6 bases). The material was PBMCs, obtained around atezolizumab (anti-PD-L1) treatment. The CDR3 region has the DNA TGCGCCTCGCGGCGGGCTAGCGGCACAGATACGCAGTATTTT. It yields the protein CASRRASGTDTQYF.